The sequence of this TCR beta chain was determined in a study of regulatory T cells in long-lasting Graves disease. Turning to the study itself: Graves' patients with a new diagnosis had received antithyroid drugs under 3 months. General study results and limits: Owing to a sample size that was small, accuracy may have been reduced. Peripheral blood was the sole material, not thyroid tissue.

Regarding time point: newly diagnosed GD, antithyroid drugs for less than 3 months. Isolated PBMC RNA provided the starting material for the TCR library. To make TCR beta libraries, researchers used iRepertoire HTBI primers and Arm-PCR of CDR3 regions. TCRdb reprocessed the multiplex PCR reads via MiXCR and lists one record per CDR3 protein. The sample has around 360,000 distinct CDR3 sequences; under 20% are singletons. The V end was cut by 8 bases, the J end by 2 bases, with 15 bases between. The CDR3 has 15 residues. CDR1 and CDR2 from the germline V gene are LNHNV and YYDKDF (reference sequence). This clonotype is a singleton in its sample. Its antigen is unknown. Another study also made use of these data, one on T cells in Graves' hyperthyroidism and ophthalmopathy.

The sample consisted of peripheral blood mononuclear cells (PBMCs), taken at new diagnosis, from a patient treated with antithyroid drugs. The chain recombines TRBV15 with TRBJ2-2, with D perhaps given as TRBD1 or TRBD2 (5 bases each). This TCR was recovered from a woman in her late teens or twenties with Graves disease. The CDR3 protein is CATPGASGNTGELFF. Written as DNA, the CDR3 is TGTGCCACCCCTGGGGCCAGCGGCAACACCGGGGAGCTGTTTTTT.